The 17 T cell receptor beta chains below come from one sample, sequenced in a study of control samples from healthy donors and cancer patients. The table came from immunoSEQ multiplex PCR; TCRdb's copy has only in-frame clones and leaves some out. The sample has more than 95,000 clones; 83% are singletons. Input material: blood. All receptors derive from a woman aged 45-65 years in good health.

The CDR3 region is CASSLMAGDYNEQFF. CDR3 nucleotide sequence: TGTGCCAGTAGCCTTATGGCGGGAGACTACAATGAGCAGTTCTTC. The chain uses TRBV19 and TRBJ2-1, with TRBD2 matching 7 bases. Germline values: CDR1 LNHDA, CDR2 SQIVND (reference sequence). The CDR3 sequence is 15 residues long. The J segment lost 3 bases and the V segment lost 6 bases, leaving 8 bases of the junction unmatched.

This clone was seen more than once but under ten times. The rearrangement uses TRBV7-2 and TRBJ1-1; 7 bases line up with TRBD1. The V segment lost 0 bases and the J segment 2 bases; nucleotides outside the gene matches: 9. Germline CDR1 and CDR2: SGHTA and FQGNSA. The CDR3 is made up of 17 amino acids. CDR3 sequence: CASSLASTGRGNTEAFF. CDR3 nucleotides: TGTGCCAGCAGCTTAGCTTCGACAGGGAGGGGAAACACTGAAGCTTTCTTT.

The chain has TRBV5-1 and TRBJ2-3, with 8 nucleotides matching TRBD2. Germline V gene lookup returns CDR1 SGHRS and CDR2 YFSETQ. V gave up 0 bases and J gave up 5 bases; unmatched junction bases: 5. There are 15 residues in the CDR3. For the CDR3, the DNA is TGCGCCAGCAGCTTGGGCGGGGGGCAACTAGATACGCAGTATTTT. It yields the protein CASSLGGGQLDTQYF.

V usage is TRBV7-2 and J usage is TRBJ2-7, with TRBD2 matching over 7 bases. V was clipped by 1 base and J by 4 bases; unmatched bases: 10. The CDR3 has 16 residues. CDR1 and CDR2 (germline): SGHTA, FQGNSA. The CDR3 coding sequence is TGTGCCAGCAGCTTAGTAGCTAGCGGAAAACTTTACGAGCAGTACTTC. As protein: CASSLVASGKLYEQYF.

This clone was counted a single time. This chain links TRBV19 with TRBJ1-3; D remains unclear. Germline CDR1 is LNHDA and CDR2 is SQIVND (reference sequence). V gave up 3 bases and J gave up 11 bases, with 14 bases separating them. The CDR3 contains 13 residues. The CDR3 DNA sequence: TGTGCCAGTAGTATTGGGTTGGACCGCCCCATATATTTT. Translated, it gives CASSIGLDRPIYF.

The chain links TRBV9 to TRBJ1-4; the D is unclear. The germline gives CDR1 SGDLS, CDR2 YYNGEE. The length of the CDR3 is 13 residues. Trimming stripped 0 bases from V and 4 bases from J, with 4 bases between. CDR3 sequence: CASSVDGNEKLFF. CDR3 coding DNA: TGTGCCAGCAGCGTAGATGGTAATGAAAAACTGTTTTTT.

The chain couples TRBV5-1 to TRBJ2-1; possibly TRBD2 for D (5 bases). Per germline, CDR1 SGHRS and CDR2 YFSETQ. There are 15 residues in the CDR3. Between the trimmed V and J ends, which lost 4 bases and 4 bases, there was a span of 15 bases. In DNA, the CDR3 is TGCGCCAGCAGCCGGCCTGGCCCGGGGTACAATGAGCAGTTCTTC. Translating gives CASSRPGPGYNEQFF.

The CDR3 region has the DNA TGCGCCAGCAGCTTGAATCCCTCGGCCGGGGAGCTGTTTTTT. Translating it yields CASSLNPSAGELFF. The chain uses TRBV5-1 and TRBJ2-2; unclear D gene. V lost 1 base and J 6 bases, leaving 10 bases between the germline ends. The CDR3 runs 14 residues. CDR1 and CDR2 from the germline V gene are SGHRS and YFSETQ.

The rearrangement links TRBV19 to TRBJ1-6; TRBD1 aligns across 8 bases. The CDR3 contains 16 residues. J was trimmed by 10 bases and V by 6 bases; bases with no gene match: 14. In germline, CDR1 is LNHDA, CDR2 SQIVND (reference sequence). CDR3 in amino acids: CASSRRDRRNESPLHF. CDR3 DNA sequence: TGTGCCAGTAGCCGCCGGGACAGGAGGAATGAATCACCCCTCCACTTT.

V gene TRBV11-3 combines with J gene TRBJ2-3; unclear D gene. The germline V gene has CDR1 SGHNT and CDR2 YENEEA. The CDR3 has 13 amino acids. With 2 bases removed from V and 4 bases from J, the gap between germline ends came to 7 bases. This CDR3 reads CASSLNPPDTQYF. The DNA of the CDR3 is TGTGCCAGCAGCTTAAATCCGCCAGATACGCAGTATTTT.

V is TRBV9 and J is TRBJ2-7, with D possibly being TRBD2 (5 bases). This CDR3 contains 14 residues. Per the germline V gene, CDR1 is SGDLS and CDR2 is YYNGEE. V lost 5 bases and J lost 0, with 12 bases in between. CDR3: CASSYGRDSYEQYF. Written as DNA, the CDR3 is TGTGCCAGCAGTTATGGGAGAGACTCCTACGAGCAGTACTTC.

This clone occurred a few times. The V gene is TRBV15, the J gene TRBJ1-5; D gene unclear. Germline V CDR1 and CDR2: LNHNV, YYDKDF (reference sequence). V was cut by 2 bases and J by 3 bases, with 17 bases left in between. This CDR3 has 17 amino acids. The CDR3 nucleotides are TGTGCCACCAGCAGAAGGGCGGGTCCAACCCACAATCAGCCCCAGCATTTT. The encoded protein is CATSRRAGPTHNQPQHF.

The J gene is TRBJ1-1, the V gene TRBV29-1; D is undetermined. The germline gives CDR1 SQVTM, CDR2 ANQGSEA. CDR3 size: 13 residues. Trimming took 7 bases from V and 3 from J, leaving 15 bases between them. CDR3 nucleotide sequence: TGCAGCGCTAGAAGAGGGAGGGACACTGAAGCTTTCTTT. It is translated as CSARRGRDTEAFF.

In DNA, the CDR3 is TGTGCCAGCAGCTGGGCGATCACCGGGGAGCTGTTTTTT. This translates into CASSWAITGELFF. The V gene is TRBV11-2, the J gene TRBJ2-2; D is uncertain. The CDR3 is 13 residues long. CDR1 is SGHAT, CDR2 FQNNGV, per germline. The V end lost 4 bases, the J end lost 4 bases, and 7 bases lay between the germline ends.

V gene TRBV5-1 combines with J gene TRBJ2-3; D is uncertain. With 4 bases removed from V and 0 bases from J, the gap between germline ends came to 9 bases. From germline, CDR1 is SGHRS and CDR2 YFSETQ. The CDR3 covers 14 residues. This chain's CDR3 is CASSPQASTDTQYF. The DNA of the CDR3 is TGCGCCAGCAGCCCTCAAGCTAGCACAGATACGCAGTATTTT.

The V gene is TRBV29-1, the J gene TRBJ1-1; D is unresolved. This CDR3 is 13 amino acids long. Germline V gene lookup returns CDR1 SQVTM and CDR2 ANQGSEA. V was cut by 4 bases and J by 4 bases, with 13 bases left in between. CDR3 DNA: TGCAGCGTTGTATCCACTTTGCGCACTGAAGCTTTCTTT. Its protein is CSVVSTLRTEAFF.

This chain uses TRBV7-2 with TRBJ1-5; D gene unclear. The CDR3 spans 13 residues. Trimming shortened V by 1 base and J by 3 bases, and 4 bases separated the two germline ends. Germline V gene lookup returns CDR1 SGHTA and CDR2 FQGNSA. This CDR3 is CASSLGINQPQHF. The CDR3 DNA reads TGTGCCAGCAGCTTAGGAATCAATCAGCCCCAGCATTTT.